Listed below are T cell receptor beta chains from one sample, sequenced in a study of blood T cell repertoires in COVID-19. Here immunoSEQ multiplex PCR was the method, and the copy in TCRdb shows in-frame clones only, minus some. The table shows around 140,000 clones, with more than 80% occurring only once. The specimen was PBMCs or T cells enriched from blood (not recorded which). The receptors come from a man in his fifties or sixties who had recovered from COVID-19. The CDR3 runs from the conserved cysteine through the conserved F or W. Each record gives: D gene, V gene, J gene, CDR3 DNA, CDR3 protein. D genes are given only for firm matches.

>.|TRBV5-5|TRBJ1-1
TGTGCCAGCAGCTTTTACGGCACTGAAGCTTTCTTT
CASSFYGTEAFF
>.|TRBV3-1/TRBV3-2|TRBJ2-1
TGTGCCAGCAGCCAGAGTCAATGGGCCCCACGGTTCTTC
CASSQSQWAPRFF
>.|TRBV7-3|TRBJ1-2
TGTGCCAGCAGCCCCGGCAATAGCAATGGCTACACCTTC
CASSPGNSNGYTF
>.|TRBV4-3|TRBJ1-5
TGCGCCAGCAGCCAAGGGACAGTTATTAATCAGCCCCAGCATTTT
CASSQGTVINQPQHF
>TRBD2|TRBV12-5|TRBJ2-1
TGTGCTAGTGATCTAGATATGAGGGCTAGCGGGAGGGTAGGAAATGAGCAGTTCTTC
CASDLDMRASGRVGNEQFF
>TRBD2|TRBV6-2/TRBV6-3|TRBJ2-7
TGTGCCAGCAGTTACACAATAAGACCTAGCGGGCCAGTATACGAGCAGTACTTC
CASSYTIRPSGPVYEQYF
>.|TRBV4-2|TRBJ2-2
TGTGCCAGCAGCCAAGATAGTAGGGAGCTGTTTTTT
CASSQDSRELFF
>TRBD1|TRBV28|TRBJ2-7
TGTGCCAGCAGTCCCGGGACAGGGCCCTACGAGCAGTACTTC
CASSPGTGPYEQYF
>TRBD1|TRBV7-2|TRBJ1-3
TGTGCCAGCAGCCTCGGGACAGGGGCTCGTAGTGGAAACACCATATATTTT
CASSLGTGARSGNTIYF
>TRBD2|TRBV2|TRBJ2-5
TGTGCCAGCAGCGTCTTCAACTTAGCGGGGGAGACCCAGTACTTC
CASSVFNLAGETQYF
>TRBD1|TRBV7-2|TRBJ2-3
TGTGCCAGCAGCTTAAACAGGGGGCAAGATACGCAGTATTTT
CASSLNRGQDTQYF
>TRBD1|TRBV6-2/TRBV6-3|TRBJ1-2
TGTGCCAGCAGTTACTCCCTTGACAGGGGCGGGTATGGCTACACCTTC
CASSYSLDRGGYGYTF